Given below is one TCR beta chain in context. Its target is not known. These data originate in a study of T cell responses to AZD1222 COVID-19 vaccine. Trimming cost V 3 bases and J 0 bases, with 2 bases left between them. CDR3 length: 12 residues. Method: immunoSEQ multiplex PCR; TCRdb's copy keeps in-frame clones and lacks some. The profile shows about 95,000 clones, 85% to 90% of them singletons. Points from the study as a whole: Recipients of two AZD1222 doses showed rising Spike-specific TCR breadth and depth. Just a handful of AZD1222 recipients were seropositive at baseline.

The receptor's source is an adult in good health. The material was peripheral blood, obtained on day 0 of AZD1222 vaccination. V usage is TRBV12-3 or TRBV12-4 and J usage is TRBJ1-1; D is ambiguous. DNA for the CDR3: TGTGCCAGCAGTTTGCTGAACACTGAAGCTTTCTTT. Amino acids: CASSLLNTEAFF.